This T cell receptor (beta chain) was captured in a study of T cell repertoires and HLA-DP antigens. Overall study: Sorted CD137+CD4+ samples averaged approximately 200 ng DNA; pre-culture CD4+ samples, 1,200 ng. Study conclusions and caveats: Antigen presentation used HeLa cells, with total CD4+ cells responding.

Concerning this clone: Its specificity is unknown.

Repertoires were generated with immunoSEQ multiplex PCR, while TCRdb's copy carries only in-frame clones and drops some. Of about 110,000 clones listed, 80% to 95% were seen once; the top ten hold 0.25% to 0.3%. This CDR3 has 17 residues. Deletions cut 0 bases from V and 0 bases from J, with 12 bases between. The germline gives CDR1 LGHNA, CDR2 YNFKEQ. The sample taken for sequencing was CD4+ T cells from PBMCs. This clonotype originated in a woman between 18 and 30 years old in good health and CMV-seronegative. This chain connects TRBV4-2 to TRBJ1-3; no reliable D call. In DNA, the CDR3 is TGTGCCAGCAGCCAAGAGTCTGGCGGGCACTCTGGAAACACCATATATTTT. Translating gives CASSQESGGHSGNTIYF.